The clone carrying this T cell receptor (beta chain) was seen a handful of times. TCRB transcripts that were expressed got sequenced, as all of the isolated RNA had been reverse transcribed. The table came from immunoSEQ multiplex PCR; TCRdb's copy has only in-frame clones and leaves some out. This sample has roughly 370,000 clones; over 11% occur once, and the top ten carry roughly 0.033%. The data derive from a study of beta chain features in type 1 diabetes. The CDR3 length is 15 residues. Trimming left V 0 bases short and J 3 bases short, with 11 bases between. Germline V gives CDR1 KGHSY, CDR2 FQNENV.

V gene TRBV16 combines with J gene TRBJ1-1, with TRBD1 as a possible D gene (5 bases). This sequence was found in a man aged 30 to 45 in good health. The sequencing sample was made of naive CD4+ T cells from blood. The CDR3 coding sequence is TGTGCCAGCAGCCAATCGGGCAGGGCGGACACTGAAGCTTTCTTT. This gives the protein CASSQSGRADTEAFF. Together with reference TRBV16 and TRBJ1-1, the CDR3 gives the full variable domain: GEEVAQTPKHLVRGEGQKAKLYCAPIKGHSYVFWYQQVLKNEFKFLISFQNENVFDETGMPKERFSAKCLPNSPCSLEIQATKLEDSAVYFCASSQSGRADTEAFFGQGTRLTVV.